The clone carrying this TCR beta chain was observed a few times. Its antigen is as yet unknown. TCRdb passed the 5' RACE reads through MiXCR, listing each CDR3 protein once. In the table there are just over 350,000 distinct CDR3 sequences, around 20% of which are singletons. The data are from a study of CD8 T cells in ankylosing spondylitis. Overall study findings and caveats: Significant enrichment of disease-linked clones was reported in matched ankylosing spondylitis synovial fluid. Disease-linked clones were CD8+ and relatively rare in peripheral blood. Fewer than ten highly homologous variants made up a TCR beta motif, and this motif appeared characteristic of ankylosing spondylitis blood.

Germline loops: CDR1 MNHEY, CDR2 SVGAGI. The V gene lost 4 bases and the J gene lost 10 bases, with 8 bases spanning the gap. The CDR3 contains 11 residues. The TCR originated in a male donor with ankylosing spondylitis or in good health (not recorded which). Sequencing used blood, either unsorted or a sorted T cell fraction (not recorded which). The rearrangement joins TRBV6-5 to TRBJ2-1; D is unresolved. In DNA, the CDR3 is TGTGCCAGCAGTTCCTTTGGAGAGCAGTTCTTC. Translation: CASSSFGEQFF.